Below, 15 T cell receptor beta chains from the same sample are listed, as sequenced in a study of vaccination and CD4 T cells after COVID-19. Which antigens these TCRs recognize remains unknown. The sample's treatment: roughly ten-day PBMC culture with coronavirus spike peptide pools or control peptides (ViraFEST assay). Cultured CD4+ T-cell DNA underwent Oncomine TCR Beta short-read sequencing. TCRdb re-analysed the PCR reads in MiXCR, keeping a single row per CDR3 protein. The sample includes approximately 13,000 distinct CDR3 sequences, 36% of them seen just once. Sequenced material: cultured CD4+ T cells from blood. Source of these receptors: a human donor with COVID-19.

The CDR3 DNA follows: TGTGCCAGCAGCCAACTTCATGGTAATTCACCCCTCCACTTT. Amino acid sequence: CASSQLHGNSPLHF. This chain links TRBV14 with TRBJ1-6; D is unclear. V was trimmed by 2 bases and J by 6 bases, leaving 8 bases between them. This CDR3 region has 14 residues. In germline, CDR1 is SGHDN, CDR2 FVKESK.

V usage is TRBV6-1 and J usage is TRBJ2-7; D tentatively reads TRBD1 or TRBD2 (5 bases each). The CDR3 loop spans 15 amino acids. The V and J ends lost 2 bases and 0 bases respectively, with 11 bases between them. CDR1 and CDR2 (germline): MNHNS, SASEGT. The CDR3 sequence is CASSETVGTSYEQYF. The CDR3 region has the DNA TGTGCCAGCAGTGAAACGGTGGGGACCTCCTACGAGCAGTACTTC.

The chain links TRBV4-3 to TRBJ2-5; D is unresolved. Germline CDR1 and CDR2: LGHNA and YSLEER. The ends were cut back, 1 base at V and 0 bases at J, with 6 bases in the middle. This CDR3 contains 14 residues. The CDR3: CASSQAAYQETQYF. The CDR3 bases are TGCGCCAGCAGCCAAGCGGCCTACCAAGAGACCCAGTACTTC.

This clonotype appeared a few times. The chain recombines TRBV20-1 with TRBJ1-2; D uncertain. The V gene lost 6 bases and the J gene lost 4 bases, with 18 bases spanning the gap. The germline gives CDR1 DFQATT, CDR2 SNEGSKA (reference sequence). The length of the CDR3 is 14 residues. Here the CDR3 DNA reads TGCAGTGCCCCGACGCAGCAAAGAGGCTATGGCTACACCTTC. It encodes CSAPTQQRGYGYTF.

This chain links TRBV5-4 with TRBJ1-1; perhaps TRBD1 as D (6 bases). The ends were cut back, 4 bases at V and 2 bases at J, with 12 bases in the middle. The CDR3 runs 14 residues. CDR1 is SGHNT, CDR2 YYREEE, per germline (reference sequence). The CDR3: CASSTDSFNTEAFF. The CDR3 coding sequence is TGTGCCAGCAGCACGGACAGCTTCAACACTGAAGCTTTCTTT. The whole variable domain, filled in from reference TRBV5-4 and TRBJ1-1, reads ETGVTQSPTHLIKTRGQQVTLRCSSQSGHNTVSWYQQALGQGPQFIFQYYREEENGRGNFPPRFSGLQFPNYSSELNVNALELDDSALYLCASSTDSFNTEAFFGQGTRLTVV.

A remark on this clonotype: The junction shows a germline mismatch at one end, possibly a read error. The V gene is TRBV6-1, the J gene TRBJ1-5, with TRBD1 matching over 7 bases. The CDR3 runs to 16 residues. The germline gives CDR1 MNHNS, CDR2 SASEGT. DNA of the CDR3: TGTGCCAGCACTGAACCTGGCAGGGGGAGCTATCAGCCCCAGCATTTT. Its translation is CASTEPGRGSYQPQHF.

The chain recombines TRBV5-4 with TRBJ2-1, with 7 bases fitting TRBD2. Looked up from germline, CDR1 is SGHNT and CDR2 is YYREEE (reference sequence). The CDR3 spans 13 residues. The V segment lost 2 bases and the J segment 10 bases; nucleotides outside the gene matches: 6. In DNA form, the CDR3 reads TGTGCCAGCAGCTTCGACGGAGCGGGGGAGCAGTTCTTC. As protein: CASSFDGAGEQFF.

CDR3 sequence reads: CASRQGRKYF. The CDR3 DNA follows: TGTGCCAGCAGACAGGGTCGCAAGTACTTC. The chain combines TRBV21-1 with TRBJ2-7; the table's D gene call, TRBD1, was not cross checked with the DNA. TRBV21-1 is a pseudogene segment. There are 10 residues in the CDR3.

This clonotype was counted a few times. The chain links TRBV2 to TRBJ2-2; 12 nucleotides line up with TRBD2. V lost 10 bases and J lost 7; bases outside the gene matches: 4. The CDR3 length is 13 residues. In germline, CDR1 is SNHLY, CDR2 FYNNEI. The CDR3 bases are TGTGCCACGGGGACTAGCGGGTACGGGGAGCTGTTTTTT. Its translation: CATGTSGYGELFF.

This clonotype was counted a few times. The J gene is TRBJ1-2, the V gene TRBV2; D unresolved. CDR3 length: 15 amino acids. CDR1 and CDR2 from the germline V gene are SNHLY and FYNNEI. V dropped 5 bases and J dropped 0 bases, with 13 bases sitting between them. This CDR3 reads CASSTYRAANYGYTF. In nucleotides, the CDR3 is TGTGCCAGCAGTACCTATAGGGCCGCTAACTATGGCTACACCTTC.

In its sample, this clonotype was seen a few times. V and J are TRBV7-9 and TRBJ2-1; no clear D gene. The germline gives CDR1 SEHNR, CDR2 FQNEAQ (reference sequence). CDR3 length: 15 amino acids. V was pared by 2 bases and J by 4 bases, with 12 bases between. Here the CDR3 reads CASSLPPERYNEQFF. In DNA, the CDR3 is TGTGCCAGCAGCTTACCCCCCGAACGATACAATGAGCAGTTCTTC.

This clonotype was recorded a few times. This chain links TRBV11-2 with TRBJ2-7, with 11 bases that match TRBD2. The CDR3 has 15 residues. The V gene's germline CDR1 is SGHAT and CDR2 FQNNGV. J gave up 3 bases and V 3 bases, and 4 bases lay outside the gene matches. The CDR3 nucleotides are TGTGCCAGCAGCTTGAGGCTAGCGGGGGGCTACGAGCAGTACTTC. Its translation is CASSLRLAGGYEQYF. Based on the CDR3 plus reference TRBV11-2 and TRBJ2-7, the full variable domain is EAGVAQSPRYKIIEKRQSVAFWCNPISGHATLYWYQQILGQGPKLLIQFQNNGVVDDSQLPKDRFSAERLKGVDSTLKIQPAKLEDSAVYLCASSLRLAGGYEQYFGPGTRLTVT.

This clonotype turned up a few times. This chain connects TRBV28 to TRBJ1-2; D may be TRBD1 (5 bases). Germline values: CDR1 MDHEN, CDR2 SYDVKM. Trimming stripped 6 bases from V and 6 bases from J, with 17 bases between. The CDR3 covers 14 residues. The CDR3 is CASSVARAMNGYTF. CDR3 nucleotides: TGTGCCAGCAGCGTAGCCAGGGCCATGAATGGCTACACCTTC.

This clonotype appeared a few times. The CDR3 DNA follows: TGTGCCAGTAGTGCCCCAGGGTTGCAGCCCCAGCATTTT. This sequence encodes CASSAPGLQPQHF. This chain joins TRBV19 and TRBJ1-5; possibly TRBD1 for D (5 bases). CDR1 and CDR2 (germline): LNHDA, SQIVND (reference sequence). Trimming took off 5 bases at V and 7 bases at J, with 12 bases between the two ends. The CDR3 consists of 13 residues.

This CDR3 reads CASSFSGGANTGELFF. The CDR3 region has the DNA TGTGCCAGCAGCTTTAGCGGGGGGGCGAACACCGGGGAGCTGTTTTTT. The chain couples TRBV7-2 to TRBJ2-2, with 11 nucleotides matching TRBD2. CDR1 and CDR2 (germline): SGHTA, FQGNSA. V lost 3 bases to trimming and J lost 0 bases; unmatched junction nucleotides: 0. The CDR3 contains 16 residues.